This TCR beta chain was captured in a study of CD8 T cells in Susac syndrome. Looked up from germline, CDR1 is LNHDA and CDR2 is SQIVND (reference sequence). The CDR3 sequence is 14 residues long. V lost 7 bases and J lost 1, with 11 bases in between. With random hexamers, about 0.45 to 1 ug RNA was reverse transcribed. Amplification of TCR beta CDR3 was carried out by immunoSEQ multiplex PCR, which covered 54 Vbeta and 13 Jbeta segments. TCRdb reprocessed the immunoSEQ multiplex PCR reads with MiXCR, giving one entry per CDR3 protein. The table shows a few hundred thousand distinct CDR3 sequences, with around 85% occurring only once. General study results and limits: The relatively small number of individuals in the TCR sequencing and HLA analysis was acknowledged by the study.

With respect to this clonotype: What it recognizes is unknown.

The multiple sclerosis control group comprised treatment-naive patients with stable or active relapsing-remitting disease. TEMRA cells were FACS-enriched, with CD8+ and CD4+ T cells isolated negatively. Sequenced material: CD8+ T cells from PBMCs. The sequence derives from a human donor with multiple sclerosis. V usage is TRBV19 and J usage is TRBJ1-5; D uncertain. CDR3 residues: CASTPWGSNQPQHF. Here the CDR3 DNA reads TGTGCCAGTACCCCATGGGGAAGCAATCAGCCCCAGCATTTT.